One TCR beta chain is described in this entry. Participants, 18 to 89 years old, spanned under 30 US areas. Data came from immunoSEQ multiplex PCR; TCRdb stores just in-frame clones and leaves some out. The sample includes about 320,000 clones, around nine tenths seen only once; the top ten take around 3.9%. The data belong to a study of blood T cell repertoires in COVID-19. Whole-study context: Whether acute or convalescent, the COVID-19 samples came from the United States, Italy and Spain.

Germline V gene lookup returns CDR1 SNHLY and CDR2 FYNNEI. V dropped 5 bases and J dropped 0; count of bases not matched to a gene: 9. There are 16 residues in the CDR3. This clonotype was sampled from a woman younger than 45 who had been exposed to COVID-19. Sequencing was carried out using PBMCs or T cells enriched from blood (not recorded which). J is TRBJ2-5 and V is TRBV2; 7 nucleotides agree with TRBD1. In DNA, the CDR3 is TGTGCCAGCAGTAAGATGGGACAGACCAACCAAGAGACCCAGTACTTC. Its translation is CASSKMGQTNQETQYF.